Below, 32 T cell receptor beta chains from the same sample are listed, as sequenced in a study of cytomegalovirus exposure and HLA in healthy donors. PCR used 60 Vbeta primers and 13 Jbeta primers. The table came from immunoSEQ multiplex PCR; TCRdb's copy has only in-frame clones and leaves some out. Of approximately 130,000 clones listed, 81% are singletons. The specimen sequenced was PBMCs. These receptors were obtained from a young man in good health and CMV-seronegative.

J is TRBJ1-4 and V is TRBV29-1, with TRBD1 as a possible D gene (6 bases). V was shortened by 6 bases and J by 5 bases, with 16 bases between the two germline ends. CDR1 is SQVTM and CDR2 is ANQGSEA in the germline V gene. The CDR3 loop spans 14 amino acids. CDR3: CSVLGGGLNEKLFF. The CDR3 DNA sequence: TGCAGCGTCCTGGGAGGGGGATTGAATGAAAAACTGTTTTTT.

J is TRBJ1-6 and V is TRBV6-5; possibly TRBD1 for D (5 bases). The germline gives CDR1 MNHEY, CDR2 SVGAGI. There are 15 residues in the CDR3. The V and J ends lost 5 bases and 10 bases respectively, with 18 bases between them. CDR3 in amino acids: CASSRKGDRGSPLHF. The CDR3 bases are TGTGCCAGCAGTCGGAAAGGGGATAGAGGATCACCCCTCCACTTT.

This chain uses TRBV6-1 with TRBJ2-7, with D possibly TRBD1 on 6 matching bases. The V gene lost 6 bases and the J gene lost 6 bases, with 18 bases spanning the gap. CDR1 and CDR2 from the germline V gene are MNHNS and SASEGT. The CDR3 runs 14 residues. The CDR3 sequence is CASRAIQSGVEQYF. CDR3 in DNA: TGTGCCAGCAGAGCCATACAATCAGGGGTCGAGCAGTACTTC.

The chain links TRBV5-4 to TRBJ2-3; 10 nucleotides agree with TRBD1. V shed 0 bases and J 4 bases; nucleotides not matched to a gene: 11. Germline CDR1 reads SGHNT; CDR2 reads YYREEE (reference sequence). This CDR3 region has 18 residues. CDR3 coding DNA: TGTGCCAGCAGCTTGGGGGTGCGGACAGGGGGATCGGCAGATACGCAGTATTTT. This translates into CASSLGVRTGGSADTQYF.

V gene TRBV7-3 combines with J gene TRBJ2-3, with D perhaps matching TRBD1 (5 bases). Per germline, CDR1 SGHTA and CDR2 FQGTGA. Trimming took off 5 bases at V and 2 bases at J, with 11 bases between the two ends. This CDR3 is 14 amino acids long. CDR3 sequence reads: CASSVWGNTDTQYF. The CDR3, as DNA: TGTGCCAGCAGCGTTTGGGGCAACACAGATACGCAGTATTTT.

This clone has only one observation. This sequence joins TRBV7-8 and TRBJ2-7, with a tentative D call TRBD1 (5 bases). V was cut by 2 bases and J by 1 base, with 12 bases left in between. This CDR3 region has 15 residues. Germline CDR1 reads SGHVS; CDR2 reads FQNEAQ. Here the CDR3 reads CASSLRQQPSYEQYF. In DNA, the CDR3 is TGTGCCAGCAGCTTAAGACAGCAGCCTTCCTACGAGCAGTACTTC.

The rearrangement uses TRBV12-5 and TRBJ2-1; 9 bases align to TRBD1. There are 15 residues in the CDR3. V lost 6 bases and J lost 6; bases outside the gene matches: 9. The germline V gene has CDR1 LGHNT and CDR2 FRNRAP. CDR3 coding DNA: TGTGCTAGTGGGGCGGGACAGGGTAGAACCAATGAGCAGTTCTTC. Protein product: CASGAGQGRTNEQFF.

The chain couples TRBV7-9 to TRBJ2-1; no clear D. There are 14 residues in the CDR3. The V end was cut by 4 bases, the J end by 8 bases, with 15 bases between. The V gene's germline CDR1 is SEHNR and CDR2 FQNEAQ (reference sequence). CDR3 DNA sequence: TGTGCCAGCAGCTCCCCGCCACCCGAGGATGAGCAGTTCTTC. This translates into CASSSPPPEDEQFF. The whole variable domain, remainder taken from reference TRBV7-9 and TRBJ2-1, is DTGVSQNPRHKITKRGQNVTFRCDPISEHNRLYWYRQTLGQGPEFLTYFQNEAQLEKSRLLSDRFSAERPKGSFSTLEIQRTEQGDSAMYLCASSSPPPEDEQFFGPGTRLTVL.

Remarks on this clone: An end of the junction does not agree with germline; a read error may underlie this. This CDR3 is CAGSSIRRSPGNTIYF. In DNA form, the CDR3 reads TGTGCCGGCAGCTCTATTCGGCGGTCCCCTGGAAACACCATATATTTT. The rearrangement links TRBV5-6 to TRBJ1-3; D ambiguous. The CDR3 extends over 16 amino acids. Germline CDR1 is SGHDT and CDR2 is YYEEEE. Full variable domain (remainder filled in from reference TRBV5-6 and TRBJ1-3): DAGVTQSPTHLIKTRGQQVTLRCSPKSGHDTVSWYQQALGQGPQFIFQYYEEEERQRGNFPDRFSGHQFPNYSSELNVNALLLGDSALYLCAGSSIRRSPGNTIYFGEGSWLTVV.

The chain couples TRBV6-5 to TRBJ1-1, with 8 bases identical to TRBD1. Trimming took 6 bases from V and 5 from J; bases not matched to a gene: 5. Germline CDR1 and CDR2: MNHEY and SVGAGI. The CDR3 extends over 13 amino acids. CDR3 coding DNA: TGTGCCAGCAGGAGACAGGGGTTGACTGAAGCTTTCTTT. Encoded protein: CASRRQGLTEAFF.

This clone was detected only once. The gene calls are TRBV19 and TRBJ2-1; 8 positions match TRBD2. CDR3 length: 14 residues. Trimming removed 6 bases from V and 6 bases from J; junction bases left unmatched: 7. The V gene's germline CDR1 is LNHDA and CDR2 SQIVND (reference sequence). The CDR3 bases are TGTGCCAGTAGCCCCGGGGGGGCATTCAATGAGCAGTTCTTC. This encodes CASSPGGAFNEQFF.

The V call is TRBV6-5, the J call TRBJ2-1; TRBD1 matches 7 bases. This CDR3 spans 15 amino acids. The V and J ends lost 2 bases and 2 bases, in that order; junction bases with no gene match: 3. Germline CDR1 MNHEY, CDR2 SVGAGI. CDR3 sequence (DNA): TGTGCCAGCAGTTACGTCCAGGGGGCCTACAATGAGCAGTTCTTC. It specifies CASSYVQGAYNEQFF.

V and J are TRBV5-6 and TRBJ1-2; tentative D call: TRBD1 (5 bases). CDR3 size: 13 residues. Deletions cut 2 bases from V and 8 bases from J, with 13 bases between. Germline values: CDR1 SGHDT, CDR2 YYEEEE. Written as DNA, the CDR3 is TGTGCCAGCAGCTTTTCCGGGGGTCAAGGCTACACCTTC. It is translated as CASSFSGGQGYTF.

The genes are TRBV29-1 and TRBJ2-6; no firm D call. Deletions cut 5 bases from V and 2 bases from J, with 7 bases between. The CDR3 contains 13 residues. CDR1 is SQVTM and CDR2 is ANQGSEA in the germline V gene. The CDR3 protein is CSVKGPGANVLTF. The CDR3 DNA reads TGCAGCGTTAAAGGGCCTGGGGCCAACGTCCTGACTTTC.

The V call is TRBV19, the J call TRBJ2-1; 9 bases are shared with TRBD2. CDR1 and CDR2 (germline): LNHDA, SQIVND (reference sequence). Trimming cost V 8 bases and J 6 bases; bases outside gene matches: 14. CDR3 length: 16 residues. CDR3 loop: CASGGGGGASGNEQFF. CDR3 nucleotides: TGTGCCAGTGGGGGAGGCGGGGGGGCCTCCGGCAATGAGCAGTTCTTC.

The DNA of the CDR3 is TGTGCCAGCAGCTCACCCTCAGGGTTGGGTAATTCACCCCTCCACTTT. Its translation is CASSSPSGLGNSPLHF. The chain has TRBV7-9 and TRBJ1-6; D perhaps matches TRBD1 (5 bases). Germline values: CDR1 SEHNR, CDR2 FQNEAQ (reference sequence). This CDR3 has 16 amino acids. Trimming cost V 4 bases and J 6 bases, with 16 bases left between them.

V gene TRBV7-6 combines with J gene TRBJ1-2; 8 bases are a match to TRBD1. This CDR3 contains 14 residues. The germline V gene encodes CDR1 SGHVS and CDR2 FNYEAQ. Germline trimming cut 3 bases from V and 4 bases from J; bases unmatched to any gene: 4. As DNA, the CDR3 is TGTGCCAGCAGCTTCGACAGGGGAGGCTATGGCTACACCTTC. Translating gives CASSFDRGGYGYTF. Using reference TRBV7-6 and TRBJ1-2 for the parts outside the CDR3, the full variable domain is GAGVSQSPRYKVTKRGQDVALRCDPISGHVSLYWYRQALGQGPEFLTYFNYEAQQDKSGLPNDRFSAERPEGSISTLTIQRTEQRDSAMYRCASSFDRGGYGYTFGSGTRLTVV.

This clone was counted between two and nine times. J is TRBJ2-1 and V is TRBV18; maybe TRBD2 (6 bases). The CDR3 is 16 residues long. Trimming removed 4 bases at V and 0 bases at J, with 13 bases between. Germline-derived CDR1 and CDR2 are KGHSH and LQKENI. This CDR3 reads CASSLQSGRSYNEQFF. The CDR3 DNA sequence: TGTGCCAGCTCACTACAGAGCGGGCGCTCCTACAATGAGCAGTTCTTC.

V and J are TRBV7-2 and TRBJ1-6; D remains unclear. Trimming stripped 6 bases from V and 7 bases from J, with 13 bases between. Germline V gene sequence: CDR1 SGHTA, CDR2 FQGNSA. CDR3 length: 14 amino acids. CDR3 coding DNA: TGTGCCAGCAGGCTCTATCGGGGAAATTCACCCCTCCACTTT. Amino acid sequence: CASRLYRGNSPLHF.

This chain links TRBV6-5 with TRBJ1-3; TRBD1 agrees at 9 bases. The germline gives CDR1 MNHEY, CDR2 SVGAGI. V trimming: 6 bases; J trimming: 3 bases; junction bases outside the gene matches: 3. This CDR3 spans 14 amino acids. CDR3 sequence reads: CASRDRGVGNTIYF. The CDR3 bases are TGTGCCAGCAGGGACAGGGGAGTTGGAAACACCATATATTTT.

The V call is TRBV5-6, the J call TRBJ2-5, with 8 bases that match TRBD1. The DNA end is a closer match to TRBJ2-7, so the J assignment may be wrong. The germline V gene encodes CDR1 SGHDT and CDR2 YYEEEE. The CDR3 extends over 14 amino acids. In nucleotides, the CDR3 is TGTGCCAGCAGCCCCAGGGGGCTGGTCTACGAGCAGTACTTC. As protein: CASSPRGLVYEQYF.

This chain uses TRBV11-3 with TRBJ2-3, with 8 bases identical to TRBD2. Germline CDR1 reads SGHNT; CDR2 reads YENEEA. The CDR3 is made up of 16 amino acids. The ends lost 2 bases at V and 6 bases at J; junction bases unmatched: 10. The CDR3 DNA reads TGTGCCAGCAGCTTACAAGCGGGGGATTTTGGGGATACGCAGTATTTT. Translating gives CASSLQAGDFGDTQYF.

The V gene is TRBV7-3, the J gene TRBJ2-7; 7 bases fit TRBD2. The CDR3 spans 14 residues. V shed 1 base and J 1 base; nucleotides not matched to a gene: 1. Germline V gene data show CDR1 as SGHTA and CDR2 as FQGTGA. The CDR3: CASSLMGGSYEQYF. The CDR3 bases are TGTGCCAGCAGCTTAATGGGGGGGTCCTACGAGCAGTACTTC.

The V gene is TRBV19, the J gene TRBJ2-3; 7 nucleotides line up with TRBD1. Germline V lookup: CDR1 LNHDA, CDR2 SQIVND (reference sequence). V lost 3 bases to trimming and J lost 8 bases; unmatched junction nucleotides: 11. The CDR3 is 15 residues long. Written as DNA, the CDR3 is TGTGCCAGTAGTATGACAGGGTCCCCCCAAGTTACGCAGTATTTT. Its translation is CASSMTGSPQVTQYF. The variable domain in full, with the rest retrieved from reference TRBV19 and TRBJ2-3, is DGGITQSPKYLFRKEGQNVTLSCEQNLNHDAMYWYRQDPGQGLRLIYYSQIVNDFQKGDIAEGYSVSREKKESFPLTVTSAQKNPTAFYLCASSMTGSPQVTQYFGPGTRLTVL.

This clone was found a few times. The same CDR3 is also encoded by other DNA sequences in this sample. The rearrangement joins TRBV2 to TRBJ1-5; D gene unclear. The CDR3 extends over 13 amino acids. Between the trimmed V and J ends, which lost 5 bases and 9 bases, there was a span of 14 bases. Germline loops: CDR1 SNHLY, CDR2 FYNNEI. CDR3 in DNA: TGTGCCAGCAGTCCCGGCGGGTTCATGCCCCAGCATTTT. Protein: CASSPGGFMPQHF.

J is TRBJ1-1 and V is TRBV6-5; 8 nucleotides match TRBD1. The length of the CDR3 is 13 residues. CDR1 is MNHEY and CDR2 is SVGAGI in the germline V gene. V trimming: 6 bases; J trimming: 3 bases; junction bases outside the gene matches: 3. CDR3 nucleotide sequence: TGTGCCAGCAGACCGGACAGGGACACTGAAGCTTTCTTT. Amino acid sequence: CASRPDRDTEAFF.

This clone was recorded once. The rearrangement joins TRBV7-2 to TRBJ2-7; 8 bases fit TRBD2. After removal of 2 bases from V and 4 bases from J, the junction contained 10 bases not matched to a gene. Germline loops: CDR1 SGHTA, CDR2 FQGNSA. This CDR3 is built from 16 residues. The CDR3 nucleotides are TGTGCCAGCAGCTTAAGTCGGGTCGGGGGGGCGTACGAGCAGTACTTC. Its protein is CASSLSRVGGAYEQYF.

The rearrangement joins TRBV10-3 to TRBJ1-1, with D unclear. There are 13 residues in the CDR3. Germline CDR1 is ENHRY and CDR2 is SYGVKD. V lost 10 bases and J 1 base, leaving 13 bases between the germline ends. The CDR3 bases are TGTGCCACCAGCGAACAGAAGAACACTGAAGCTTTCTTT. Protein product: CATSEQKNTEAFF.

The chain combines TRBV18 with TRBJ1-2; 9 nucleotides agree with TRBD1. The CDR3 spans 15 residues. Germline V gene lookup returns CDR1 KGHSH and CDR2 LQKENI. V was clipped by 6 bases and J by 4 bases; unmatched bases: 9. The chain's CDR3 is CASSHGDRDGYGYTF. The CDR3 bases are TGTGCCAGCTCCCATGGGGACAGGGACGGCTATGGCTACACCTTC.

The chain uses TRBV4-2 and TRBJ2-7, with D possibly being TRBD1 (6 bases). CDR1 is LGHNA, CDR2 YNFKEQ, per germline. Trimming pared 1 base from V and 2 bases from J, leaving 12 bases between. This CDR3 is 15 amino acids long. In DNA form, the CDR3 reads TGTGCCAGCAGCCAAGGGACAGATTCTACCTACGAGCAGTACTTC. Its protein is CASSQGTDSTYEQYF.

The chain combines TRBV7-2 with TRBJ2-1; 9 bases match TRBD1. The CDR3 consists of 14 residues. The germline gives CDR1 SGHTA, CDR2 FQGNSA. Germline trimming cut 5 bases from V and 10 bases from J; bases unmatched to any gene: 9. CDR3 protein: CASSPRDRVKEQFF. CDR3 sequence (DNA): TGTGCCAGCAGCCCCCGGGACAGGGTAAAGGAGCAGTTCTTC.

The chain carries TRBV2 and TRBJ2-7; 14 bases line up with TRBD2. This CDR3 spans 17 amino acids. V shed 6 bases and J 0 bases; nucleotides not matched to a gene: 7. Per germline, CDR1 SNHLY and CDR2 FYNNEI. For the CDR3, the DNA is TGTGCCAGCAGCCCCGGACTAGCGGGGGGTTTCTCCTACGAGCAGTACTTC. Its translation: CASSPGLAGGFSYEQYF. Combining the CDR3 with reference TRBV2 and TRBJ2-7 gives the whole variable domain EPEVTQTPSHQVTQMGQEVILRCVPISNHLYFYWYRQILGQKVEFLVSFYNNEISEKSEIFDDQFSVERPDGSNFTLKIRSTKLEDSAMYFCASSPGLAGGFSYEQYFGPGTRLTVT.